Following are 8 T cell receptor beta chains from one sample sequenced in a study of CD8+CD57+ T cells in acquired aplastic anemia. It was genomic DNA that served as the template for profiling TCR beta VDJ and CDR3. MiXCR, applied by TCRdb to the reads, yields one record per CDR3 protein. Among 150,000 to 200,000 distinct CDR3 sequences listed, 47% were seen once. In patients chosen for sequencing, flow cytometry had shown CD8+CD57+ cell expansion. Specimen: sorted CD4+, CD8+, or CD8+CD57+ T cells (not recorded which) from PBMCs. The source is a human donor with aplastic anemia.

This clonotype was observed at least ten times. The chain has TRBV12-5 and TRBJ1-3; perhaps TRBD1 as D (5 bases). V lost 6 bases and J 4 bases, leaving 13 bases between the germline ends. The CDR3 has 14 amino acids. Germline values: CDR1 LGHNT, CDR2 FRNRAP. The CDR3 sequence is CASGPGTAGNTIYF. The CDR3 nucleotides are TGTGCTAGTGGCCCGGGGACCGCCGGAAACACCATATATTTT.

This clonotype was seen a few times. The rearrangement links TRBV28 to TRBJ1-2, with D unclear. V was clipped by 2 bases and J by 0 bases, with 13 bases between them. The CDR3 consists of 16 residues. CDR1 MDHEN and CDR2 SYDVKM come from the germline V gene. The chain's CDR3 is CASSLGTGSANYGYTF. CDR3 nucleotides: TGTGCCAGCAGTTTAGGAACGGGGTCCGCTAACTATGGCTACACCTTC.

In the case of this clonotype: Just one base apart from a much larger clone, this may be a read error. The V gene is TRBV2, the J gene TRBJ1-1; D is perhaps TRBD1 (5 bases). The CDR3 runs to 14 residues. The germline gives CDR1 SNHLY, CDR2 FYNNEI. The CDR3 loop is CASSQPPGNTEAVF. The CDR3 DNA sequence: TGTGCCAGCAGCCAGCCCCCAGGGAACACTGAAGCTGTCTTT.

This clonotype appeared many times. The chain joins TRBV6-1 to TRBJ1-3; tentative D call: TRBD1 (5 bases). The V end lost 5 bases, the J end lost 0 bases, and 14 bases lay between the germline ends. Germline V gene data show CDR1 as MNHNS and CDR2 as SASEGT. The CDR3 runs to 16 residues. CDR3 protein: CASSFGTALSGNTIYF. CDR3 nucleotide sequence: TGTGCCAGCAGTTTCGGGACTGCCCTCTCTGGAAACACCATATATTTT.

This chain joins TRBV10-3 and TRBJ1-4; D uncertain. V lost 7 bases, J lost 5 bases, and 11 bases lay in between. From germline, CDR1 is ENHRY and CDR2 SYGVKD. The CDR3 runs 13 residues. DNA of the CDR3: TGTGCCATCACCTGGGCGCTAAATGAAAAACTGTTTTTT. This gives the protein CAITWALNEKLFF.

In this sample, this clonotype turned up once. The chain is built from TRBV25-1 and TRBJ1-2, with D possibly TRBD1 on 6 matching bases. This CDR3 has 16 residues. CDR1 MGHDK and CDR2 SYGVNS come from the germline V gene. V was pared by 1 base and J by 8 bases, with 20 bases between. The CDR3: CASSEWGRETELGYTF. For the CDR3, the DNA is TGTGCCAGCAGTGAATGGGGGCGGGAGACAGAACTCGGCTACACCTTC.

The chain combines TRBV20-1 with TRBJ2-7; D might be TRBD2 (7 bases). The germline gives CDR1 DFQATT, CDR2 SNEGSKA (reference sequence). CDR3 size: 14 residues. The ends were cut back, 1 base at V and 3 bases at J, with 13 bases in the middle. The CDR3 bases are TGCAGTGCTAGAGGGGGAGGGGGGGACTACGAGCAGTACTTC. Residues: CSARGGGGDYEQYF.

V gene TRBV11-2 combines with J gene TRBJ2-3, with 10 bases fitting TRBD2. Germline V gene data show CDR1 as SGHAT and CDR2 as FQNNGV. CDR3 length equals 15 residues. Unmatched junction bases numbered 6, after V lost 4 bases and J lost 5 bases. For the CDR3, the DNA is TGTGCCAGCAGCTCCAATCTAGCGGGAGTAGATACGCAGTATTTT. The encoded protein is CASSSNLAGVDTQYF.